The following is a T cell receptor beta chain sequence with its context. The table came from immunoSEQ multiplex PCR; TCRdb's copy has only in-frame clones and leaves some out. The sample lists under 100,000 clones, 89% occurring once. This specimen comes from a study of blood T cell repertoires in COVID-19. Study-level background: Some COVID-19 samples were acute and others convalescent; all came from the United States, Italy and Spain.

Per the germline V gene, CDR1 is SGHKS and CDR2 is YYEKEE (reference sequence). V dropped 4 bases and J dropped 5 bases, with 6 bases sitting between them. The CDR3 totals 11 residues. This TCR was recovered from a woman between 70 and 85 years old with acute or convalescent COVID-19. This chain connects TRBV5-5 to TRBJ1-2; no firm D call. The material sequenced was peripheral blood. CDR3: CASSRLYGYTF. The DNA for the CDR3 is TGTGCCAGCAGCCGGTTGTATGGCTACACCTTC.